This T cell receptor beta chain is drawn from a study (dated by TCRdb to the mid-2010s). Receptor libraries were prepared by RT-PCR. For sequencing, an Illumina MiSeq was employed. In-frame beta chains were kept once TCRdb had trimmed the public reads at Q25 with fastp and called clones with MiXCR. Rows matching on CDR3 protein sequence are summarized as one entry with the most common DNA and genes. This sample has hundreds of thousands of distinct CDR3 sequences in its table, and more than 13% of those were observed once. The ten largest clones add up to just over 3.5% of the sample. This clonotype was seen repeatedly, ten times or more. The specificity of this receptor is unknown. Within one base of it there is no much larger clone, and no base qualities were kept. Its CDR3 holds 14 amino acids, cysteine through phenylalanine. Kept here is only the CDR3 DNA, which spans 42 bases and is read in frame from base 1. V trim: 6 bases; J trim: 5 bases; unmatched bases: 11. For CDR1 and CDR2, the germline V gene lists SQVTM and ANQGSEA.

Here the chain combines TRBV29-1 and TRBJ2-7, with 9 junctional bases fitting TRBD1. The source material was memory CD4+ T cells from blood. This clonotype was sampled from a female donor in good health, serving as a healthy control. The DNA sequence follows: TGCAGCGTGGGAATTACAGGGGGCCCCGACGAGCAGTACTTC. The encoded protein is CSVGITGGPDEQYF.